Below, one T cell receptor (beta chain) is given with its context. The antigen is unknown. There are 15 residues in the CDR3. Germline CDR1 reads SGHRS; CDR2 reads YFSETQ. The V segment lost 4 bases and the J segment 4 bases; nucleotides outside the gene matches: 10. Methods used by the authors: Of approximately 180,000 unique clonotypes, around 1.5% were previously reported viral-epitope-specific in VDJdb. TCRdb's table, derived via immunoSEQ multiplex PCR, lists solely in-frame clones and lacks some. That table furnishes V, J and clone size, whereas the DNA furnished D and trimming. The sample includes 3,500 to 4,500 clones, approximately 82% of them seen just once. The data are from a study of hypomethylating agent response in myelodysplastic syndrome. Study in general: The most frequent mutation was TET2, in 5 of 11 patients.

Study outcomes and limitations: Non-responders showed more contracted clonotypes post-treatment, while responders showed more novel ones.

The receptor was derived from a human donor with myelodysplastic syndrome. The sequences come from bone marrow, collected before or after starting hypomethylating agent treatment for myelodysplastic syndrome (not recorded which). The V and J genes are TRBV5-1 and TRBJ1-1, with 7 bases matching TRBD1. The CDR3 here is CASSLTPQGRTEAFF. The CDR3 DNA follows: TGCGCCAGCAGCCTTACCCCACAGGGGCGCACTGAAGCTTTCTTT.